The rows below give T cell receptor beta chains drawn from one sample of a study of cytomegalovirus exposure and HLA in healthy donors. The table came from immunoSEQ multiplex PCR; TCRdb's copy has only in-frame clones and leaves some out. The sample includes about 88,000 clones. The material sequenced was PBMCs. The receptors originated from a girl between 5 and 17 years old in good health and CMV-seropositive. Each CDR3 is given with its conserved first and last residue. Each record gives: D gene, J gene, V gene, CDR3 protein, CDR3 DNA. D genes are given only for firm matches.

D gene: -
J gene: TRBJ1-1
V gene: TRBV4-3
CDR3 protein: CASSQEVWETEAFF
CDR3 DNA: TGCGCCAGCAGCCAAGAGGTGTGGGAGACTGAAGCTTTCTTT

D gene: TRBD1
J gene: TRBJ2-1
V gene: TRBV9
CDR3 protein: CASSVAGTGSNEQFF
CDR3 DNA: TGTGCCAGCAGCGTAGCTGGGACAGGGTCCAATGAGCAGTTCTTC

D gene: -
J gene: TRBJ1-2
V gene: TRBV30
CDR3 protein: CAWGDTSPLYGYTF
CDR3 DNA: TGTGCCTGGGGGGACACAAGCCCACTATATGGCTACACCTTC

D gene: TRBD2
J gene: TRBJ2-3
V gene: TRBV7-9
CDR3 protein: CASTISGVQGDTQYF
CDR3 DNA: TGTGCCAGCACCATTAGCGGGGTCCAGGGGGATACGCAGTATTTT

D gene: -
J gene: TRBJ2-2
V gene: TRBV4-2
CDR3 protein: CASSQDTANTGELFF
CDR3 DNA: TGTGCCAGCAGCCAAGATACAGCGAACACCGGGGAGCTGTTTTTT

D gene: TRBD2
J gene: TRBJ2-3
V gene: TRBV6-5
CDR3 protein: CASSVSGGSGDTQYF
CDR3 DNA: TGTGCCAGCAGTGTTAGCGGGGGGAGTGGAGATACGCAGTATTTT

D gene: TRBD1
J gene: TRBJ1-2
V gene: TRBV4-3
CDR3 protein: CASSPGQEYGYTF
CDR3 DNA: TGCGCCAGCAGCCCGGGACAGGAGTATGGCTACACCTTC

D gene: TRBD2
J gene: TRBJ2-2
V gene: TRBV25-1
CDR3 protein: CASSVSGGANTGELFF
CDR3 DNA: TGTGCCAGCAGTGTAAGCGGGGGAGCTAACACCGGGGAGCTGTTTTTT

D gene: TRBD2
J gene: TRBJ2-7
V gene: TRBV4-1
CDR3 protein: CASRPGLAGTYEQYF
CDR3 DNA: TGCGCCAGCAGACCGGGACTAGCGGGGACCTACGAGCAGTACTTC

D gene: -
J gene: TRBJ1-5
V gene: TRBV30
CDR3 protein: CAWRAGTSGQPQHF
CDR3 DNA: TGTGCCTGGAGAGCCGGGACATCCGGTCAGCCCCAGCATTTT

D gene: TRBD1
J gene: TRBJ2-3
V gene: TRBV5-1
CDR3 protein: CATKIRTGWRNTDTQYF
CDR3 DNA: TGCGCCACCAAAATCAGGACAGGGTGGCGGAACACAGATACGCAGTATTTT

D gene: -
J gene: TRBJ2-4
V gene: TRBV15
CDR3 protein: CATSHGGPGNIQSF
CDR3 DNA: TGTGCCACCAGCCACGGGGGGCCGGGAAACATTCAGTCCTTC

D gene: TRBD1
J gene: TRBJ1-2
V gene: TRBV6-1
CDR3 protein: CASSPRTRQGDGYTF
CDR3 DNA: TGTGCCAGCAGTCCCAGGACGCGGCAGGGGGATGGCTACACCTTC

D gene: TRBD1
J gene: TRBJ1-6
V gene: TRBV12-5
CDR3 protein: CASGLVITGGVNSPLHF
CDR3 DNA: TGTGCTAGTGGTTTGGTTATCACAGGGGGCGTTAATTCACCCCTCCACTTT

D gene: TRBD1
J gene: TRBJ1-2
V gene: TRBV28
CDR3 protein: CASSLGQNYGYTF
CDR3 DNA: TGTGCCAGCAGCCTGGGACAGAACTATGGCTACACCTTC

D gene: TRBD1
J gene: TRBJ1-6
V gene: TRBV7-6
CDR3 protein: CASSLEGAQISPLHF
CDR3 DNA: TGTGCCAGCAGCTTAGAGGGGGCACAGATTTCACCCCTCCACTTT

D gene: TRBD1
J gene: TRBJ1-2
V gene: TRBV6-5
CDR3 protein: CASNTGGFDGYTF
CDR3 DNA: TGTGCCAGCAATACAGGGGGCTTCGATGGCTACACCTTC

D gene: TRBD1
J gene: TRBJ2-7
V gene: TRBV16
CDR3 protein: CASSHGQAYEQYF
CDR3 DNA: TGTGCCAGCAGTCACGGACAGGCCTACGAGCAGTACTTC

D gene: TRBD1
J gene: TRBJ1-2
V gene: TRBV28
CDR3 protein: CASSSGQGGYGYTF
CDR3 DNA: TGTGCCAGCAGTTCGGGACAGGGGGGGTATGGCTACACCTTC

D gene: TRBD1
J gene: TRBJ1-4
V gene: TRBV15
CDR3 protein: CATSSLGTGSEKLFF
CDR3 DNA: TGTGCCACCAGCAGTCTCGGGACAGGGAGTGAAAAACTGTTTTTT

D gene: -
J gene: TRBJ2-3
V gene: TRBV9
CDR3 protein: CASSGEGMGQEVATQYF
CDR3 DNA: TGTGCCAGCAGCGGGGAGGGTATGGGACAGGAAGTGGCTACGCAGTATTTT

D gene: TRBD2
J gene: TRBJ2-5
V gene: TRBV9
CDR3 protein: CASSVGGGPIETQYF
CDR3 DNA: TGTGCCAGCAGCGTAGGCGGGGGACCGATAGAGACCCAGTACTTC

D gene: -
J gene: TRBJ1-5
V gene: TRBV27
CDR3 protein: CASSQGYSNQPQHF
CDR3 DNA: TGTGCCAGCAGTCAGGGGTATAGCAATCAGCCCCAGCATTTT

D gene: TRBD2
J gene: TRBJ2-5
V gene: TRBV4-2
CDR3 protein: CASSQRTSGGKETQYF
CDR3 DNA: TGTGCCAGCAGCCAACGGACTAGCGGGGGTAAAGAGACCCAGTACTTC

D gene: TRBD1
J gene: TRBJ2-4
V gene: TRBV18
CDR3 protein: CASSPGQGAVENIQYF
CDR3 DNA: TGTGCCAGCTCACCCGGACAGGGGGCTGTCGAAAACATTCAGTACTTC

D gene: TRBD1
J gene: TRBJ1-6
V gene: TRBV11-2
CDR3 protein: CASSLAVQGYSPLHF
CDR3 DNA: TGTGCCAGCAGCTTAGCAGTACAGGGGTATTCACCCCTCCACTTT

D gene: TRBD1
J gene: TRBJ1-1
V gene: TRBV7-3
CDR3 protein: CASSQGANTEAFF
CDR3 DNA: TGTGCCAGCTCCCAGGGGGCGAACACTGAAGCTTTCTTT

D gene: -
J gene: TRBJ2-2
V gene: TRBV9
CDR3 protein: CASSVQGTDTGELFF
CDR3 DNA: TGTGCCAGCAGCGTCCAGGGGACGGACACCGGGGAGCTGTTTTTT

D gene: -
J gene: TRBJ1-3
V gene: TRBV30
CDR3 protein: CALDDSSGNTIYF
CDR3 DNA: TGTGCCTTGGACGACAGCTCTGGAAACACCATATATTTT